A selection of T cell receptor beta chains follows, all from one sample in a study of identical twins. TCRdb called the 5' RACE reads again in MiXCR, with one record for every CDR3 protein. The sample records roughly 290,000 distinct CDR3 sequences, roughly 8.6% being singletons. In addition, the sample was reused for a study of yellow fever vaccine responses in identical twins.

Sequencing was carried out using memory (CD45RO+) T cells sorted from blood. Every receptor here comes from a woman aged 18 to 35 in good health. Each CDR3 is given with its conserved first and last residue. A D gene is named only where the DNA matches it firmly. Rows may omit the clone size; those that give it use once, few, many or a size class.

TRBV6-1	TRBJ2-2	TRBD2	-	CASRPTSGGAFGELFF	TGTGCCAGCAGACCCACTAGCGGGGGGGCCTTCGGGGAGCTGTTTTTT
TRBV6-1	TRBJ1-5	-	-	CASRSEGPGSNQPQHF	TGTGCCAGCAGGTCGGAGGGCCCGGGTAGCAATCAGCCCCAGCATTTT
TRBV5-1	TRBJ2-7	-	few	CASSLVTGTGSYEQYF	TGCGCCAGCAGCTTGGTGACCGGGACCGGATCCTACGAGCAGTACTTC
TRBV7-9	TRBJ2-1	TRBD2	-	CASSPTGGHEQFF	TGTGCCAGCAGCCCAACGGGGGGTCATGAGCAGTTCTTC
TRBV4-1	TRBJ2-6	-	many	CASSQQGSGANVLTF	TGCGCCAGCAGCCAACAGGGTAGTGGGGCCAACGTCCTGACTTTC
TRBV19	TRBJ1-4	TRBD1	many	CASTTSGQGGWEKLFF	TGTGCCAGCACAACAAGCGGACAGGGCGGTTGGGAAAAACTGTTTTTT
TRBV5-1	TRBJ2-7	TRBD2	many	CASTRDGTSGTYEQYF	TGCGCCAGCACCCGAGACGGGACTAGCGGGACCTACGAGCAGTACTTC
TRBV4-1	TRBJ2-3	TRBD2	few	CASSQEGTRESDTQYF	TGCGCCAGCAGCCAAGAGGGGACTAGGGAATCAGATACGCAGTATTTT
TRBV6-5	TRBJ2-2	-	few	CASSSPVAPPGELFF	TGTGCCAGCAGTTCGCCGGTTGCTCCCCCCGGGGAGCTGTTTTTT
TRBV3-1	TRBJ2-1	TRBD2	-	CASRPSVAGGRNEQFF	TGTGCCAGCAGGCCGTCCGTTGCGGGGGGGCGCAATGAGCAGTTCTTC
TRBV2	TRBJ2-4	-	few	CASSAPPDRGKNIQYF	TGTGCCAGCAGTGCACCTCCTGACAGAGGGAAAAACATTCAGTACTTC
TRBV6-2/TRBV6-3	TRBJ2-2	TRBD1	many	CASSPLGQDGSGELFF	TGTGCCAGCAGTCCCCTTGGACAGGATGGATCCGGGGAGCTGTTTTTT
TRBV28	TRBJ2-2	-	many	CASRYDRNTGELFF	TGTGCCAGCAGATATGACAGGAACACCGGGGAGCTGTTTTTT
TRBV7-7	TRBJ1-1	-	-	CASSLADGTEAFF	TGTGCCAGCAGCTTAGCGGACGGGACTGAAGCTTTCTTT
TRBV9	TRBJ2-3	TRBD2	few	CASSRSGGATDTQYF	TGTGCCAGCAGCAGAAGCGGGGGGGCCACCGATACGCAGTATTTT
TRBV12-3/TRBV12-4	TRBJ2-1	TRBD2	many	CASRPLAGGHNEQFF	TGTGCCAGCAGGCCACTAGCGGGAGGGCACAATGAGCAGTTCTTC
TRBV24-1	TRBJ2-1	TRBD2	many	CATSDFKREGTNEQFF	TGTGCCACCAGTGATTTTAAGCGGGAGGGTACCAATGAGCAGTTCTTC
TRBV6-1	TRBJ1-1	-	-	CASSRNSRSEAFF	TGTGCCAGCAGTAGAAACAGCCGCTCTGAAGCTTTCTTT
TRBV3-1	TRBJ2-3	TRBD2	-	CASSQDKLAGAWTDTQYF	TGTGCCAGCAGCCAAGATAAACTAGCGGGAGCGTGGACAGATACGCAGTATTTT
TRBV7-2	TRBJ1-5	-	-	CASSLNRDQPQHF	TGTGCCAGCAGCTTAAATAGGGATCAGCCCCAGCATTTT
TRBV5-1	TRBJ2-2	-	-	CASSIAGYTGELFF	TGCGCCAGCAGCATTGCAGGGTACACCGGGGAGCTGTTTTTT
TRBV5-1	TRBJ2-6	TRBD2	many	CASSIDSGHPSGANVLTF	TGCGCCAGCAGCATAGATAGCGGGCATCCCTCTGGGGCCAACGTCCTGACTTTC
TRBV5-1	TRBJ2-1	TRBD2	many	CASSRRLAGLYNEQFF	TGCGCCAGCAGCCGACGACTAGCGGGGCTTTACAATGAGCAGTTCTTC
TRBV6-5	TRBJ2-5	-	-	CASSQGLQTQYF	TGTGCCAGCAGTCAGGGTCTTCAGACCCAGTACTTC
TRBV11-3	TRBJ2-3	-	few	CASSRTSFDTQYF	TGTGCCAGCAGCCGTACTAGCTTCGATACGCAGTATTTT
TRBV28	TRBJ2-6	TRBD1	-	CASSDRDRHSGAGANVLTF	TGTGCCAGCAGTGACCGGGACAGACATTCGGGCGCTGGGGCCAACGTCCTGACTTTC
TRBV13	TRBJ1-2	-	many	CASSDRGTYTF	TGTGCCAGCAGCGATAGAGGCACCTACACCTTC
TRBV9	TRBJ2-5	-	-	CASSVDGAKETQYF	TGTGCCAGCAGCGTAGATGGGGCAAAAGAGACCCAGTACTTC
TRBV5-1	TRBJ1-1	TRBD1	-	CASSLAGTGHNTEAFF	TGCGCCAGCAGCTTGGCGGGGACAGGCCACAACACTGAAGCTTTCTTT
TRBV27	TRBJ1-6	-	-	CASSSTANSPLHF	TGTGCCAGCAGTTCCACCGCCAATTCACCCCTCCACTTT
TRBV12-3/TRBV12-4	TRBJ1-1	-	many	CASSFHRTSRGQTEAFF	TGTGCCAGCAGTTTTCATCGCACCTCGCGGGGGCAAACTGAAGCTTTCTTT
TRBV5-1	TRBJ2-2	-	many	CASSFLSGGVLTGELFF	TGCGCCAGCAGCTTCCTGAGCGGCGGGGTCCTCACCGGGGAGCTGTTTTTT
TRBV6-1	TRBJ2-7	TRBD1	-	CASHRGRFYEQYF	TGTGCCAGTCACAGGGGGCGCTTTTACGAGCAGTACTTC
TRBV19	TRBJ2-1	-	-	CASSMDKRAEQFF	TGTGCCAGTAGTATGGACAAAAGGGCTGAGCAGTTCTTC
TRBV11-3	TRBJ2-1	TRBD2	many	CASSFGTSGSNEQFF	TGTGCCAGCAGCTTTGGGACTAGCGGGAGCAATGAGCAGTTCTTC
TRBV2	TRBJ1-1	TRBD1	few	CASKGSPQGVVAFF	TGTGCCAGCAAAGGTAGCCCACAGGGGGTAGTGGCTTTCTTT